A selection of T cell receptor beta chains follows, all from one sample in a study of blood T cell repertoires in COVID-19. Clones were read by immunoSEQ multiplex PCR, and TCRdb kept only the in-frame ones, dropping some. Of under 350,000 clones in the sample, 80% to 90% are singletons; the top ten hold around 4.4%. Sequencing was performed on PBMCs or T cells enriched from blood (not recorded which). The receptor source for this set is a woman between 35 and 50 years old with acute COVID-19. Both conserved end residues are trimmed from each CDR3. The order of the fields is V gene, CDR3 length, CDR3 protein.

TRBV7-2 13 ASSPLDPLTDTQY
TRBV10-3 12 AISPAGDGYGYT
TRBV28 15 ASSAPGGQPHNYGYT
TRBV2 12 ASRNRGSPDTQY
TRBV27 18 ASRFKPPTPTGVVSDTQY
TRBV19 14 ASSPWGRLTQETQY
TRBV5-6 14 ASSSSGGQVNQPQH
TRBV18 10 ASSEGNYGYT
TRBV27 14 ASSRAGTKSGQPQH
TRBV24-1 14 ATSDNLGLQAYGYT
TRBV19 11 ASSMDSRSEQY
TRBV5-1 10 ASSLGTGGYT
TRBV6-4 13 ASRTRSEANTEAF
TRBV19 13 ASSIGHPNTGELF
TRBV5-4 11 ASSLMGGTEAF
TRBV6-5 10 ASSYGGYGYT
TRBV5-8 13 ASRLPEQGGQPQH
TRBV3-1/TRBV3-2 14 ASSQRFPGSPGELF
TRBV28 13 ASSLAGGQIYGYT
TRBV3-1/TRBV3-2 12 ASSQTSGSYEQY
TRBV7-9 13 ASSPTGLRNYGYT
TRBV29-1 10 SVSKFNTEAF
TRBV21-1 12 ASSIDIRTTEAF
TRBV19 11 ASSPRESYGYT
TRBV19 12 ASSMAGAVETQY
TRBV7-6 13 ASSLERAGTGELF
TRBV18 13 ASSPGAASSYGYT
TRBV28 12 ASSSSGVGETQY
TRBV7-9 15 ASSPWGSGAASNEQF
TRBV6-2/TRBV6-3 14 ASSKGQGQRSTEAF
TRBV27 12 ASSPGSSTGELF
TRBV2 13 ASREGTGRGTEAF
TRBV24-1 12 ATSDDQGADTQY
TRBV6-5 13 ASSFQGHGANVLT
TRBV5-6 14 ASSPKLEQGYEKLF
TRBV27 18 ASSPYLRGPLQREHNEQF
TRBV4-1 14 ASTRDRTVSTGELF
TRBV3-1/TRBV3-2 10 ASRGVQETQY
TRBV5-4 15 ASSPAGGGPNTGELF
TRBV5-1 12 ASSLGGSYNEQF
TRBV6-5 9 ASSRTVALH
TRBV5-6 15 ASSSGLAGGISYEQY
TRBV3-1/TRBV3-2 13 ASSPESGGRSGYT
TRBV7-2 14 ASSLGPRGIYNEQF
TRBV5-5 15 ASSPIYGRGSNQPQH
TRBV6-6 11 ASRSEARYEQY
TRBV7-2 13 ASSLTGDYNEKLF
TRBV6-5 12 ASSSWTGGYGYT
TRBV19 11 ASSPKLVGESF
TRBV14 13 ASSLFGTANSPLH
TRBV9 14 ASSPALDSPNTEAF
TRBV4-2 15 ASSPPRAQGRPPEAF
TRBV7-9 12 ASSLRIGGEKLF
TRBV12-5 10 ASGQGSAEAF
TRBV7-9 13 ASSLFGPTQETQY
TRBV5-1 12 ASSFGGSSYEQY
TRBV9 12 ASSVAGNNYGYT